The 32 T cell receptor beta chains presented below share a single source sample, sequenced in a study of blood T cell repertoires in COVID-19. The method was immunoSEQ multiplex PCR; TCRdb's version includes in-frame clones alone and lacks a portion of them. The sample has 250,000 or so clones; 75% to 90% are singletons. The sequenced sample was peripheral blood. The receptors here all came from a man younger than 45 with COVID-19, enrolled during active disease.

This clone was observed a handful of times. This chain links TRBV19 with TRBJ1-5; maybe TRBD1 (6 bases). The CDR3 consists of 15 residues. With 5 bases removed from V and 0 bases from J, the gap between germline ends came to 11 bases. Germline lookup yields CDR1 LNHDA and CDR2 SQIVND (reference sequence). The CDR3 here is CASSVQGHSNQPQHF. Written as DNA, the CDR3 is TGTGCCAGTAGTGTACAGGGCCATAGCAATCAGCCCCAGCATTTT. Filled out from reference TRBV19 and TRBJ1-5, the complete variable domain reads DGGITQSPKYLFRKEGQNVTLSCEQNLNHDAMYWYRQDPGQGLRLIYYSQIVNDFQKGDIAEGYSVSREKKESFPLTVTSAQKNPTAFYLCASSVQGHSNQPQHFGDGTRLSIL.

V and J are TRBV5-4 and TRBJ2-2; 7 nucleotides align to TRBD2. Trimming took 4 bases from V and 5 from J; bases not matched to a gene: 14. Germline V CDR1 and CDR2: SGHNT, YYREEE (reference sequence). The CDR3 is 17 residues long. The CDR3 DNA follows: TGTGCCAGCAGCCGCGGGACCCGGGCGGGAGTGACCGGGGAGCTGTTTTTT. Translation gives CASSRGTRAGVTGELFF.

The J gene is TRBJ2-7, the V gene TRBV7-8; TRBD1 matches 9 bases. CDR1 and CDR2 from the germline V gene are SGHVS and FQNEAQ. This CDR3 has 16 residues. The J segment lost 3 bases and the V segment lost 5 bases, leaving 11 bases of the junction unmatched. CDR3 coding DNA: TGTGCCAGCAGCCCCCAGTGGACAGGGGAGAGCTACGAGCAGTACTTC. Amino acids: CASSPQWTGESYEQYF. The variable domain in full, completed from reference TRBV7-8 and TRBJ2-7, reads GAGVSQSPRYKVAKRGQDVALRCDPISGHVSLFWYQQALGQGPEFLTYFQNEAQLDKSGLPSDRFFAERPEGSVSTLKIQRTQQEDSAVYLCASSPQWTGESYEQYFGPGTRLTVT.

The chain is built from TRBV10-3 and TRBJ2-7; tentatively, D is TRBD2 (5 bases). Looked up from germline, CDR1 is ENHRY and CDR2 is SYGVKD. V was shortened by 6 bases and J by 3 bases, with 21 bases between the two germline ends. There are 16 residues in the CDR3. The CDR3 protein is CAISLPPSTVGYEQYF. CDR3 DNA sequence: TGTGCCATCAGCCTCCCCCCTAGCACAGTGGGCTACGAGCAGTACTTC.

The J gene is TRBJ1-5, the V gene TRBV7-2, with D tentatively TRBD1 (6 bases). The CDR3 sequence is 14 residues long. V was shortened by 5 bases and J by 3 bases, with 11 bases between the two germline ends. Germline CDR1 and CDR2: SGHTA and FQGNSA. CDR3 loop: CASSADRLNQPQHF. Here the CDR3 DNA reads TGTGCCAGCAGCGCGGACAGACTCAATCAGCCCCAGCATTTT.

This chain links TRBV6-1 with TRBJ1-1; D gene ambiguous. The CDR3 runs to 13 residues. Trimming removed 2 bases from V and 5 bases from J, with 9 bases in between. Germline CDR1 reads MNHNS; CDR2 reads SASEGT. CDR3 in DNA: TGTGCCAGCAGTGAAATTCGGGAGACTGAAGCTTTCTTT. Its translation is CASSEIRETEAFF.

CDR3 nucleotides: TGTGCCAGCAGCTTAACCGGGTTGGGGGGGCAAGAGACCCAGTACTTC. It yields the protein CASSLTGLGGQETQYF. The gene calls are TRBV7-2 and TRBJ2-5; 7 bases fit TRBD2. CDR1 is SGHTA, CDR2 FQGNSA, per germline. The CDR3 totals 16 residues. J lost 2 bases, V lost 2 bases, and 8 bases had no gene match.

This chain connects TRBV6-5 to TRBJ1-5; D is uncertain. V lost 4 bases and J 0 bases, leaving 7 bases between the germline ends. The CDR3 length is 14 residues. CDR1 is MNHEY and CDR2 is SVGAGI in the germline V gene. The CDR3, as DNA: TGTGCCAGCAGTTTTCGGGATAGCAATCAGCCCCAGCATTTT. Translated: CASSFRDSNQPQHF.

V is TRBV5-1 and J is TRBJ1-1, with D perhaps TRBD1 (6 bases). Germline CDR1 is SGHRS and CDR2 is YFSETQ. This CDR3 spans 12 amino acids. Trimming stripped 2 bases from V and 5 bases from J, with 7 bases between. The CDR3 DNA reads as TGCGCCAGCAGCTTTACAGGGACTGAAGCTTTCTTT. Its protein product is CASSFTGTEAFF.

This sequence joins TRBV15 and TRBJ2-1; TRBD1 matches 7 bases. Germline CDR1 reads LNHNV; CDR2 reads YYDKDF (reference sequence). The CDR3 totals 20 residues. With 0 bases clipped from V and 5 bases from J, the junction kept 19 bases outside the gene matches. The CDR3 DNA is TGTGCCACCAGCAGAGATTTGTTCGTATCGGTAGGGGGCAGGGACAATGAGCAGTTCTTC. Translation: CATSRDLFVSVGGRDNEQFF.

V and J are TRBV7-2 and TRBJ1-5, with 8 nucleotides matching TRBD1. The trim removed 4 bases at V and 6 bases at J, leaving 8 bases unmatched. The CDR3 has 15 amino acids. From germline, CDR1 is SGHTA and CDR2 FQGNSA. This CDR3 is CASSSRQGTSQPQHF. CDR3 DNA sequence: TGTGCCAGCAGCTCCCGACAGGGGACAAGTCAGCCCCAGCATTTT.

The rearrangement joins TRBV5-6 to TRBJ2-7; weak D call: TRBD2 (6 bases). The V gene's germline CDR1 is SGHDT and CDR2 YYEEEE. The V and J ends lost 2 bases and 2 bases respectively, with 14 bases between them. The CDR3 totals 15 residues. CDR3 bases: TGTGCCAGCAGCTTCGGGGGTGCGGCTACCTACGAGCAGTACTTC. It yields the protein CASSFGGAATYEQYF.

The chain joins TRBV27 to TRBJ1-1; D remains unclear. Germline loops: CDR1 MNHEY, CDR2 SMNVEV (reference sequence). With 5 bases removed from V and 4 bases from J, the gap between germline ends came to 11 bases. The CDR3 contains 13 residues. The CDR3: CASSLPYGTEAFF. The CDR3 coding sequence is TGTGCCAGCAGTCTCCCGTACGGCACTGAAGCTTTCTTT.

The chain is built from TRBV28 and TRBJ1-2, with a possible D match to TRBD1 (5 bases). CDR3 size: 15 residues. V shed 1 base and J shed 2 bases, with 11 bases lying between them. Germline V gene data show CDR1 as MDHEN and CDR2 as SYDVKM. CDR3 nucleotide sequence: TGTGCCAGCAGTTTATATCAGGGAAGGAACTATGGCTACACCTTC. This sequence encodes CASSLYQGRNYGYTF.

The genes are TRBV24-1 and TRBJ2-1; 10 bases agree with TRBD1. The CDR3 runs 16 residues. CDR1 is KGHDR, CDR2 SFDVKD, per germline. V trimming: 4 bases; J trimming: 2 bases; junction bases outside the gene matches: 4. In DNA, the CDR3 is TGTGCCACCAGTGACTCAGGACAGGGGGCCTACAATGAGCAGTTCTTC. Its translation is CATSDSGQGAYNEQFF.

This clone has a single count. This chain uses TRBV11-2 with TRBJ1-2; 8 bases match TRBD1. The CDR3 covers 15 residues. Per the germline V gene, CDR1 is SGHAT and CDR2 is FQNNGV. With V trimmed by 5 bases and J by 4 bases, 9 bases remained unmatched. CDR3 DNA: TGTGCCAGCAGCCGTCAGGGGGCAGCCAGCTATGGCTACACCTTC. Residues: CASSRQGAASYGYTF.

The gene calls are TRBV7-9 and TRBJ1-2, with unresolved D. CDR3 length equals 15 residues. Germline V gene sequence: CDR1 SEHNR, CDR2 FQNEAQ (reference sequence). V lost 5 bases and J 3 bases, leaving 16 bases between the germline ends. The CDR3 spells CASSPPPKLDYGYTF. The CDR3 DNA sequence: TGTGCCAGCAGCCCACCCCCCAAACTTGACTATGGCTACACCTTC. Complete variable domain (other parts from reference TRBV7-9 and TRBJ1-2): DTGVSQNPRHKITKRGQNVTFRCDPISEHNRLYWYRQTLGQGPEFLTYFQNEAQLEKSRLLSDRFSAERPKGSFSTLEIQRTEQGDSAMYLCASSPPPKLDYGYTFGSGTRLTVV.

The chain recombines TRBV7-9 with TRBJ1-5; a weak D match, TRBD1 (6 bases). Trimming took off 5 bases at V and 2 bases at J, with 13 bases between the two ends. Per the germline V gene, CDR1 is SEHNR and CDR2 is FQNEAQ (reference sequence). The CDR3 is 15 amino acids. For the CDR3, the DNA is TGTGCCAGCAGCCCAACAGGGTCGGGCAATCAGCCCCAGCATTTT. Translated, it gives CASSPTGSGNQPQHF.

The table lists this clone with a count of one. V usage is TRBV3-1 (or the pseudogene TRBV3-2) and J usage is TRBJ1-3, with TRBD1 matching 7 bases. Germline assignment: CDR1 LGHDT and CDR2 YNNKEL (reference sequence). There are 14 residues in the CDR3. With V trimmed by 5 bases and J by 2 bases, 3 bases remained unmatched. The CDR3 bases are TGTGCCAGCAGCATCGGGACAGCTGGAAACACCATATATTTT. This translates into CASSIGTAGNTIYF.

A single count supports this clone. The chain has TRBV10-3 and TRBJ1-6; D is undetermined. With 0 bases removed from V and 0 bases from J, the gap between germline ends came to 6 bases. The germline gives CDR1 ENHRY, CDR2 SYGVKD. The CDR3 runs to 16 residues. The CDR3 sequence: CAISESPSSYNSPLHF. The CDR3 bases are TGTGCCATCAGTGAGTCCCCCAGCTCCTATAATTCACCCCTCCACTTT.

This clone was found once. The V and J genes are TRBV28 and TRBJ2-7; 10 bases agree with TRBD2. The CDR3 loop spans 18 amino acids. Germline trimming cut 6 bases from V and 3 bases from J; bases unmatched to any gene: 17. From germline, CDR1 is MDHEN and CDR2 SYDVKM. The CDR3 DNA reads as TGTGCCAGCAGACCCCCCGGGACTAGCGCGATTGCCTACTACGAGCAGTACTTC. Protein: CASRPPGTSAIAYYEQYF.

The chain is built from TRBV5-8 and TRBJ2-2; 8 bases are a match to TRBD1. The CDR3 is 15 amino acids. V lost 0 bases and J lost 9; bases outside the gene matches: 7. CDR1 and CDR2 (germline): SGHTS, YDEGEE. CDR3 residues: CASSLDTQGERELFF. The CDR3, as DNA: TGTGCCAGCAGCTTGGATACACAGGGGGAAAGGGAGCTGTTTTTT.

This rearrangement joins TRBV10-2 to TRBJ2-7; D remains unclear. CDR3 length: 15 residues. V shed 3 bases and J shed 1 base, with 13 bases lying between them. Per the germline V gene, CDR1 is WSHSY and CDR2 is SAAADI. CDR3 amino acids: CASSDLSSFSYEQYF. As DNA, the CDR3 is TGCGCCAGCAGTGACCTTAGTAGCTTTTCCTACGAGCAGTACTTC.

The chain is built from TRBV28 and TRBJ1-6; D might be TRBD1 (5 bases). Deletions cut 7 bases from V and 4 bases from J, with 14 bases between. CDR3 size: 15 residues. CDR1 is MDHEN and CDR2 is SYDVKM in the germline V gene. In nucleotides, the CDR3 is TGTGCCAGCATACCCCGAGACAGATATAATTCACCCCTCCACTTT. Protein: CASIPRDRYNSPLHF.

The chain links TRBV18 to TRBJ2-2, with D possibly TRBD2 on 6 matching bases. The CDR3 is made up of 16 amino acids. The germline V and J ends were trimmed by 2 bases and 0 bases, with 10 bases remaining between them. CDR1 is KGHSH and CDR2 is LQKENI in the germline V gene. The CDR3 DNA reads as TGTGCCAGCTCACCATGGAGGGCTTCGAACACCGGGGAGCTGTTTTTT. Translated: CASSPWRASNTGELFF.

This clone has more than one count but fewer than ten. V is TRBV6-4 and J is TRBJ1-2; the D gene is possibly TRBD1 (6 bases). The CDR3 length is 13 residues. Germline V gives CDR1 MRHNA, CDR2 SNTAGT. Trimming removed 6 bases at V and 4 bases at J, with 12 bases between. The CDR3 region is CASSRTVGYGYTF. The CDR3 DNA sequence: TGTGCCAGCAGCAGGACAGTTGGCTATGGCTACACCTTC.

The gene calls are TRBV7-9 and TRBJ2-1; TRBD2 matches at 11 bases. Germline CDR1 and CDR2: SEHNR and FQNEAQ (reference sequence). This CDR3 has 15 residues. Germline trimming cut 6 bases from V and 4 bases from J; bases unmatched to any gene: 5. CDR3 region: CASSTGLADYNEQFF. CDR3 DNA sequence: TGTGCCAGCAGTACGGGACTAGCGGATTACAATGAGCAGTTCTTC.

V usage is TRBV3-1 (or the pseudogene TRBV3-2) and J usage is TRBJ1-2; tentative D call: TRBD1 (6 bases). CDR1 LGHDT and CDR2 YNNKEL come from the germline V gene (reference sequence). Between the trimmed V and J ends, which lost 1 base and 5 bases, there was a span of 14 bases. There are 15 residues in the CDR3. The CDR3 region has the DNA TGTGCCAGCAGCCAAGGAGGGGGAACCCATTATGGCTACACCTTC. Protein sequence: CASSQGGGTHYGYTF.

The chain links TRBV12-3 or TRBV12-4 to TRBJ1-5; 9 bases line up with TRBD1. V lost 6 bases and J lost 5; bases outside the gene matches: 2. The CDR3 consists of 13 residues. In DNA, the CDR3 is TGTGCCAGCAGAAGGACAGGGGATCAGCCCCAGCATTTT. Its protein product is CASRRTGDQPQHF.

V usage is TRBV6-5 and J usage is TRBJ1-5; 10 positions agree with TRBD1. V lost 6 bases and J lost 7; bases outside the gene matches: 6. This CDR3 is 14 amino acids long. The germline V gene has CDR1 MNHEY and CDR2 SVGAGI. The CDR3 reads CASSLGQGSQPQHF. DNA for the CDR3: TGTGCCAGCAGCCTGGGACAGGGGAGCCAGCCCCAGCATTTT.

This clone was seen once. This chain joins TRBV15 and TRBJ1-1; D gene unclear. Germline loops: CDR1 LNHNV, CDR2 YYDKDF (reference sequence). The CDR3 sequence is 14 residues long. Trimming removed 0 bases at V and 6 bases at J, with 11 bases between. Here the CDR3 reads CATSREGVEAEAFF. The CDR3 bases are TGTGCCACCAGCAGAGAAGGTGTTGAGGCTGAAGCTTTCTTT.

V usage is TRBV7-3 and J usage is TRBJ1-2; D is unresolved. Trimming removed 2 bases from V and 2 bases from J, with 9 bases in between. CDR3 size: 14 residues. Germline V CDR1 and CDR2: SGHTA, FQGTGA. The DNA for the CDR3 is TGTGCCAGCAGCTTATACAGCGGGAACTATGGCTACACCTTC. Translated: CASSLYSGNYGYTF.